The rows below give T cell receptor beta chains drawn from one sample of a study of CD8 T cells in Susac syndrome. Via MiXCR, TCRdb re-called the immunoSEQ multiplex PCR reads, giving one row per CDR3 protein. This repertoire shows some 140,000 distinct CDR3 sequences, around 93% found once; its top ten account for approximately 0.18%. Material for sequencing was CD8+ T cells from PBMCs. All receptors come from a human donor with Susac syndrome. Each CDR3 is given with its conserved first and last residue. Fields, in order: clone size, D gene, V gene, J gene, CDR3 protein, CDR3 DNA. A D gene is named only where the DNA matches it firmly. Expanded clones are given a class, and other clones once, few, many or no size at all.

.	.	TRBV5-6	TRBJ1-4	CASSFPGQEGEKLFF	TGTGCCAGCAGCTTCCCCGGACAAGAGGGTGAAAAACTGTTTTTT
.	TRBD1	TRBV12-3/TRBV12-4	TRBJ1-5	CASTSGGANQPQHF	TGTGCCAGCACCTCAGGGGGTGCCAATCAGCCCCAGCATTTT
.	.	TRBV12-3/TRBV12-4	TRBJ2-1	CASSLLSSDYNEQFF	TGTGCCAGCAGTTTGTTGTCCTCAGACTACAATGAGCAGTTCTTC
.	.	TRBV2	TRBJ2-7	CASQGAHTSGSSYEQYF	TGTGCCAGCCAGGGGGCTCACACTAGCGGAAGCTCCTACGAGCAGTACTTC
.	TRBD1	TRBV4-1	TRBJ2-1	CASSQAPDRNNEQFF	TGCGCCAGCAGCCAAGCTCCGGACAGGAACAATGAGCAGTTCTTC
.	.	TRBV9	TRBJ2-5	CASSVDSSQETQYF	TGTGCCAGCAGCGTAGATAGCAGCCAAGAGACCCAGTACTTC
.	TRBD2	TRBV4-1	TRBJ2-2	CASSQGGAGGKSNGELFF	TGCGCCAGCAGCCAAGGTGGGGCGGGAGGAAAGTCTAACGGGGAGCTGTTTTTT
.	.	TRBV7-6	TRBJ1-3	CASSHSNSGNTIYF	TGTGCCAGCAGTCACAGTAACTCTGGAAACACCATATATTTT
.	TRBD1	TRBV27	TRBJ1-2	CASSSDGTEGRGYTF	TGTGCCAGCAGTTCCGACGGGACAGAAGGGCGTGGCTACACCTTC
.	TRBD2	TRBV20-1	TRBJ2-7	CSARRTSGYEQYF	TGCAGTGCTAGACGCACTAGCGGCTACGAGCAGTACTTC
.	.	TRBV2	TRBJ1-1	CASSEGTEAFF	TGTGCCAGCAGTGAGGGGACTGAAGCTTTCTTT
.	.	TRBV5-4	TRBJ1-4	CASSSGEFGNEKLFF	TGTGCCAGCAGCTCCGGGGAATTCGGTAATGAAAAACTGTTTTTT
once	.	TRBV28	TRBJ2-5	CASSTLETQYF	TGTGCCAGCAGTACCCTAGAGACCCAGTACTTC
.	TRBD1	TRBV28	TRBJ1-5	CASRKQGSWQPQHF	TGTGCCAGCAGGAAACAGGGGTCATGGCAGCCCCAGCATTTT
once	TRBD1	TRBV29-1	TRBJ2-1	CSGLPGQGILNEQFF	TGCAGCGGACTACCGGGACAGGGTATATTAAATGAGCAGTTCTTC
.	TRBD1	TRBV11-2	TRBJ2-5	CASSFYLSGTGQETQYF	TGTGCCAGCAGCTTCTACCTTTCCGGGACAGGTCAAGAGACCCAGTACTTC
.	TRBD1	TRBV19	TRBJ2-1	CASSTRDRAPYNEQFF	TGTGCCAGTAGTACTCGGGACAGGGCGCCCTACAATGAGCAGTTCTTC
.	.	TRBV13	TRBJ1-2	CASSPRGNYGYTF	TGTGCCAGCAGCCCCCGGGGGAACTATGGCTACACCTTC
.	TRBD2	TRBV12-3/TRBV12-4	TRBJ2-7	CASSHSGSYEQYF	TGTGCCAGCAGTCATAGCGGGAGCTACGAGCAGTACTTC
.	.	TRBV6-1	TRBJ2-7	CASSMGGYGYEQYF	TGTGCCAGCAGTATGGGGGGTTACGGCTACGAGCAGTACTTC
.	TRBD2	TRBV4-2	TRBJ2-7	CASSQGSGDSYEQYF	TGTGCCAGCAGCCAAGGAAGCGGGGACTCCTACGAGCAGTACTTC
.	.	TRBV3-1	TRBJ2-7	CASSLTPGEQYF	TGTGCCAGCAGCCTCACCCCAGGCGAGCAGTACTTC
.	TRBD2	TRBV7-6	TRBJ2-1	CASSLREGLFNEQFF	TGTGCCAGCAGTTTGCGGGAGGGCCTTTTCAATGAGCAGTTCTTC
.	.	TRBV15	TRBJ1-4	CATSRAREKLFF	TGTGCCACCAGCAGAGCGAGGGAAAAACTGTTTTTT
.	TRBD2	TRBV20-1	TRBJ2-1	CSASTSGSWNEQFF	TGCAGTGCAAGTACTAGCGGGAGTTGGAATGAGCAGTTCTTC
.	.	TRBV5-8	TRBJ1-1	CASSPRPEAFF	TGTGCCAGCAGTCCAAGGCCTGAAGCTTTCTTT
.	.	TRBV6-5	TRBJ2-5	CASSYDPAPGAETQYF	TGTGCCAGCAGTTACGATCCCGCTCCGGGCGCAGAGACCCAGTACTTC
once	TRBD2	TRBV19	TRBJ2-7	CASSISGLLADPYEQYF	TGTGCCAGTAGTATAAGCGGACTACTAGCGGATCCCTACGAGCAGTACTTC
.	.	TRBV4-1	TRBJ1-5	CASSQDTDPIMSQHF	TGCGCCAGCAGCCAAGATACGGACCCCATCATGTCCCAGCATTTT
.	.	TRBV7-9	TRBJ1-5	CASSPGLSNQPQHF	TGTGCCAGCAGCCCGGGGCTTAGCAATCAGCCCCAGCATTTT
.	.	TRBV4-1	TRBJ2-3	CASSQETQGTDTQYF	TGCGCCAGCAGCCAAGAAACACAAGGGACAGATACGCAGTATTTT
.	.	TRBV3-1	TRBJ2-5	CASSQEEGIETQYF	TGTGCCAGCAGCCAAGAGGAGGGTATAGAGACCCAGTACTTC
.	.	TRBV30	TRBJ2-7	CAWSPDFYEQYF	TGTGCCTGGAGTCCAGATTTTTACGAGCAGTACTTC
.	.	TRBV7-2	TRBJ2-5	CASLTPPGETQYF	TGTGCCAGCCTCACCCCACCCGGGGAGACCCAGTACTTC
.	TRBD2	TRBV3-1	TRBJ2-2	CASSHWSVTRGSGTGELFF	TGTGCCAGCAGCCACTGGTCGGTGACTCGCGGGAGTGGGACCGGGGAGCTGTTTTTT
.	.	TRBV7-9	TRBJ1-4	CASSLQSSNEKLFF	TGTGCCAGCAGCCTCCAGAGTTCTAATGAAAAACTGTTTTTT
few	TRBD2	TRBV4-1	TRBJ2-7	CASSQETSGFSSYEQYF	TGCGCCAGCAGCCAAGAGACTAGCGGTTTCAGCTCCTACGAGCAGTACTTT
.	TRBD1	TRBV4-1	TRBJ1-1	CASSQGSPTGGGGTEAFF	TGCGCCAGCAGCCAAGGTTCTCCCACAGGGGGAGGGGGCACTGAAGCTTTCTTT
once	.	TRBV13	TRBJ2-7	CASSPLSGRNRDEQYF	TGTGCCAGCAGCCCCCTCTCAGGCCGGAACAGGGACGAGCAGTACTTC
.	.	TRBV21-1	TRBJ2-7	CASSTGPTKYEQYF	TGTGCCAGCAGCACCGGCCCGACAAAGTACGAGCAGTACTTC
.	.	TRBV13	TRBJ2-7	CASSRGRTYEQYF	TGTGCCAGCAGCCGAGGGAGGACCTACGAGCAGTACTTC
.	.	TRBV12-3/TRBV12-4	TRBJ2-1	CASSQAPDGFTYNEQFF	TGTGCCAGCAGTCAGGCCCCGGACGGCTTCACCTACAATGAGCAGTTCTTC
.	.	TRBV29-1	TRBJ2-1	CSVSSDYNEQFF	TGCAGCGTTAGTTCGGACTACAATGAGCAGTTCTTC
.	.	TRBV18	TRBJ2-7	CASSPWDNAYEQYF	TGTGCCAGCTCACCATGGGACAATGCCTACGAGCAGTACTTC
.	TRBD1	TRBV5-1	TRBJ2-1	CASSLAAGQGLNEQFF	TGCGCCAGCAGCTTGGCCGCGGGACAGGGGTTAAATGAGCAGTTCTTC
.	.	TRBV28	TRBJ2-7	CATELQGRPYEQYF	TGTGCCACCGAGCTCCAGGGACGGCCTTACGAGCAGTACTTC
few	.	TRBV30	TRBJ2-1	CAWSVRDEQFF	TGTGCCTGGAGTGTAAGGGATGAGCAGTTCTTC
.	.	TRBV4-1	TRBJ2-6	CASSEESGANVLTF	TGCGCCAGCTCGGAGGAGTCTGGGGCCAACGTCCTGACTTTC
.	.	TRBV27	TRBJ2-5	CASRDLAGDRQETQYF	TGTGCCAGCAGAGACTTAGCGGGGGACAGGCAAGAGACCCAGTACTTC
.	TRBD2	TRBV5-1	TRBJ2-3	CASSAGLAGEDTQYF	TGCGCCAGCAGCGCAGGACTAGCGGGAGAGGATACGCAGTATTTT
.	.	TRBV2	TRBJ1-2	CASSDGHSYGYTF	TGTGCCAGCAGTGACGGGCATTCCTATGGCTACACCTTC
.	TRBD1	TRBV2	TRBJ2-1	CAILTGTGSSYNEQFF	TGTGCCATTCTCACCGGGACAGGGTCCTCCTACAATGAGCAGTTCTTC
.	.	TRBV5-6	TRBJ2-5	CASSFPGRLQETQYF	TGTGCCAGCAGCTTCCCGGGACGGTTACAAGAGACCCAGTACTTC
.	.	TRBV25-1	TRBJ1-5	CASSEYFGHQPQHF	TGTGCCAGCAGTGAATACTTTGGGCATCAGCCCCAGCATTTT
.	TRBD1	TRBV6-6	TRBJ2-5	CASSYVQGAFKWYF	TGTGCCAGCAGTTACGTCCAGGGGGCCTTCAAGTGGTACTTC
once	.	TRBV20-1	TRBJ1-2	CSARGGGGGYTF	TGCAGTGCTCGAGGGGGGGGCGGTGGCTACACCTTC
.	TRBD1	TRBV20-1	TRBJ1-5	CSARDPDRAGEQPQHF	TGCAGTGCTAGAGATCCGGACAGGGCAGGAGAGCAGCCCCAGCATTTT